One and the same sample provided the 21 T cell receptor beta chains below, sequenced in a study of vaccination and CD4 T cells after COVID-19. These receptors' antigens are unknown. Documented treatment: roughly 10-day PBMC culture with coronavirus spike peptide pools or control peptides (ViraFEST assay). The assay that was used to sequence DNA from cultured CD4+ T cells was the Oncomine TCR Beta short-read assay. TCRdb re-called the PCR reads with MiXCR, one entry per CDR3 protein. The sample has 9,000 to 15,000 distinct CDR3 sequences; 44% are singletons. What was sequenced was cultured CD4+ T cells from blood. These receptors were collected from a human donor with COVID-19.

The DNA of the CDR3 is TGTGCCAGCAGCCAAGACCGGGGGGCTGATTCACCCCTCCACTTT. This codes for CASSQDRGADSPLHF. The chain combines TRBV4-2 with TRBJ1-6; a weak D match, TRBD1 (6 bases). The CDR3 is 15 residues long. Per germline, CDR1 LGHNA and CDR2 YNFKEQ. V was pared by 0 bases and J by 8 bases, with 11 bases between.

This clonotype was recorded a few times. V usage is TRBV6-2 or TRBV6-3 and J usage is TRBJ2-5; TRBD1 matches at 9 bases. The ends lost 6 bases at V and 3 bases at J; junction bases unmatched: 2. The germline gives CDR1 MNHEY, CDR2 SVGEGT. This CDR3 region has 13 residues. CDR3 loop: CASRRTGEETQYF. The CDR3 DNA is TGTGCCAGCAGACGGACAGGGGAAGAGACCCAGTACTTC.

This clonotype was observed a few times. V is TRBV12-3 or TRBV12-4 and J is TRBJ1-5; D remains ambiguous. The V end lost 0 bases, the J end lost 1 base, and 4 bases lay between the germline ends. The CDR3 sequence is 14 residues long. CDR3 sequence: CASSLAGSNQPQHF. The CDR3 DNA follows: TGTGCCAGCAGTTTAGCAGGGAGCAATCAGCCCCAGCATTTT.

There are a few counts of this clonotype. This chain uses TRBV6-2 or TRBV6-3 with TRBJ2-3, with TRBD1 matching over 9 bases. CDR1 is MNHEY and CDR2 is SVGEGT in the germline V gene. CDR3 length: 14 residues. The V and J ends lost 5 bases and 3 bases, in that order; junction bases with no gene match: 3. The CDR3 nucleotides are TGTGCCAGCAGTCGGGGGACAGGGACAGATACGCAGTATTTT. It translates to CASSRGTGTDTQYF.

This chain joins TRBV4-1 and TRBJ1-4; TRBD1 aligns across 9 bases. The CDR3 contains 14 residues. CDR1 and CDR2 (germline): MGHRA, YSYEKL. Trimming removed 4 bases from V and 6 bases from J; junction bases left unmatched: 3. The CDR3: CASSRRQGDEKLFF. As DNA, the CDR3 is TGCGCCAGCAGCCGCCGACAGGGGGATGAAAAACTGTTTTTT.

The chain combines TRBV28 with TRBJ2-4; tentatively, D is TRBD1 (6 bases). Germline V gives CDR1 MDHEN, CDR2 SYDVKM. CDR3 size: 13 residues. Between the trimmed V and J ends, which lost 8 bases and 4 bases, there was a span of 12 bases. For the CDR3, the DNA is TGTGCCAGCGCGAATACAGGGAAAAACATTCAGTACTTC. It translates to CASANTGKNIQYF.

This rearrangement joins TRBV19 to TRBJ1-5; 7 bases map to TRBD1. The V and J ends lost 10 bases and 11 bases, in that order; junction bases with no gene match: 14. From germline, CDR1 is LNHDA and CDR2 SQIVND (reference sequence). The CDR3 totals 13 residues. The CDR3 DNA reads TGTGCCACCCGTGGACAGGCCGAGCGGGCCCAGCATTTT. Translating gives CATRGQAERAQHF.

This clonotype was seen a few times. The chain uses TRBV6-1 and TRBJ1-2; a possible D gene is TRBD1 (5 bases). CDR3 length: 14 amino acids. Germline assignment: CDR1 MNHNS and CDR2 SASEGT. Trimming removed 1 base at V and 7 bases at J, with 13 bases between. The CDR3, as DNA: TGTGCCAGCAGTGAAGGGGGCCTGGGGGGTGGCTACACCTTC. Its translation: CASSEGGLGGGYTF.

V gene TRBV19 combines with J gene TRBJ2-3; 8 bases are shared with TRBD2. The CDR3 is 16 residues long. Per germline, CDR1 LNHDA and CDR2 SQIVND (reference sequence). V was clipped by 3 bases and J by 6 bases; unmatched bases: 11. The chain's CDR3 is CASSIVAGGVGDTQYF. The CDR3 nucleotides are TGTGCCAGTAGTATTGTTGCGGGGGGAGTTGGGGATACGCAGTATTTT.

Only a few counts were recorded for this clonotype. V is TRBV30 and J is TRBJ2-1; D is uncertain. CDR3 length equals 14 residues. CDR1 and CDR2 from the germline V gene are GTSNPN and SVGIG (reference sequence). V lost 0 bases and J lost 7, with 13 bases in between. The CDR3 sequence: CAWSVSIQVNEQFF. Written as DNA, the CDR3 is TGTGCCTGGAGTGTCTCCATTCAGGTAAATGAGCAGTTCTTC.

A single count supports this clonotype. Here the CDR3 DNA reads TGTGCCAGCAGCTTACGAGGGGCGAATAATTCACCCCTCCACTTT. It yields the protein CASSLRGANNSPLHF. The rearrangement links TRBV7-2 to TRBJ1-6, with D possibly being TRBD1 (5 bases). Germline V gene sequence: CDR1 SGHTA, CDR2 FQGNSA. V was trimmed by 2 bases and J by 5 bases, leaving 10 bases between them. This CDR3 comprises 15 residues.

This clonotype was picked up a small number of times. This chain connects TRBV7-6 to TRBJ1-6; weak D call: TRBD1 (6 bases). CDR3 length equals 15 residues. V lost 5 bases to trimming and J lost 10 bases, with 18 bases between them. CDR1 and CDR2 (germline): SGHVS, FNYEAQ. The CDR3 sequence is CASSPSQGRQSPLHF. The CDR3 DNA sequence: TGTGCCAGCAGCCCGTCGCAGGGGCGTCAATCACCCCTCCACTTT.

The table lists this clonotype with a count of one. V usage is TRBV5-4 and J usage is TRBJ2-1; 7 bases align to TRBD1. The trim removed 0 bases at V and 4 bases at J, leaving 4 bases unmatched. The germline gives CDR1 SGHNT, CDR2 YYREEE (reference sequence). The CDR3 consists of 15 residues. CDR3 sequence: CASSLGQGIYNEQFF. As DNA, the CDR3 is TGTGCCAGCAGCTTGGGACAGGGTATTTACAATGAGCAGTTCTTC. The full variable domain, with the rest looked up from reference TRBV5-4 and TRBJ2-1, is ETGVTQSPTHLIKTRGQQVTLRCSSQSGHNTVSWYQQALGQGPQFIFQYYREEENGRGNFPPRFSGLQFPNYSSELNVNALELDDSALYLCASSLGQGIYNEQFFGPGTRLTVL.

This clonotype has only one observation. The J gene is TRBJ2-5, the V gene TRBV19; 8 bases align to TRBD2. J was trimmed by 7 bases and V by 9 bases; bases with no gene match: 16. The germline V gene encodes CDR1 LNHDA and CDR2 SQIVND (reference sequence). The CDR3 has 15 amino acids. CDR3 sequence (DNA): TGTGCCAGCACTCCCACGGGACTAGGTCAGGGGACCCAGTACTTC. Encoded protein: CASTPTGLGQGTQYF.

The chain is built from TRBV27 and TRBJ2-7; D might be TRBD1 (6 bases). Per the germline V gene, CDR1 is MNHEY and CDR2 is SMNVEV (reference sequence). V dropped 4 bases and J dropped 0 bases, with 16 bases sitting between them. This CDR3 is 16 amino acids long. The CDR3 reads CASSSKRTALSYEQYF. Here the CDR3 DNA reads TGTGCCAGCAGTTCCAAACGGACAGCACTCTCCTACGAGCAGTACTTC.

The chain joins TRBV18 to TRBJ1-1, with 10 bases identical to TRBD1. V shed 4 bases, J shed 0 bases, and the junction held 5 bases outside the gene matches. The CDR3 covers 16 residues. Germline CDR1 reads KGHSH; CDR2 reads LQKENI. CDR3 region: CASSLDRGRLNTEAFF. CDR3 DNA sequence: TGTGCCAGCTCACTCGACAGGGGGCGACTGAACACTGAAGCTTTCTTT. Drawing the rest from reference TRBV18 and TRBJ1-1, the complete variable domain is NAGVMQNPRHLVRRRGQEARLRCSPMKGHSHVYWYRQLPEEGLKFMVYLQKENIIDESGMPKERFSAEFPKEGPSILRIQQVVRGDSAAYFCASSLDRGRLNTEAFFGQGTRLTVV.

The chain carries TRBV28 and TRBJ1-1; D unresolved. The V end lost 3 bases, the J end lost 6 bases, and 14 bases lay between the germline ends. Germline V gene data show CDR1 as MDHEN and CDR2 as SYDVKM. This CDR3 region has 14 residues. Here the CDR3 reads CASSFHRSVPEAFF. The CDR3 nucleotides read TGTGCCAGCAGTTTTCACAGAAGCGTCCCTGAAGCTTTCTTT.

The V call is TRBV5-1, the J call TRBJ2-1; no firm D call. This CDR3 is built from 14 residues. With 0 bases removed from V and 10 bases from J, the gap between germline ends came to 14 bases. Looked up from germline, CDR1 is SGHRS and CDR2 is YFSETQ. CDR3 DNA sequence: TGCGCCAGCAGCTTGGGACCTCCGGTGAGCGAGCAGTTCTTC. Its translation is CASSLGPPVSEQFF.

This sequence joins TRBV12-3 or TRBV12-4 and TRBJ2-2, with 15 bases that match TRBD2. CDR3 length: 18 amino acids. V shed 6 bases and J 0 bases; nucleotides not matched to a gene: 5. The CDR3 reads CASRRTSGGVTNTGELFF. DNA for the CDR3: TGTGCCAGCAGACGGACTAGCGGGGGGGTCACGAACACCGGGGAGCTGTTTTTT.

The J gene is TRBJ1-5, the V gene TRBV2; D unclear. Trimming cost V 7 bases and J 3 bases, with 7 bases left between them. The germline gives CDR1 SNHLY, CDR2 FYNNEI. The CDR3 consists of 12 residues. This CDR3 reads CASTGNNQPQHF. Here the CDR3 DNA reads TGTGCCAGCACGGGGAACAATCAGCCCCAGCATTTT.

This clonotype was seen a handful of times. CDR3 residues: CASSLGENGYTF. CDR3 in DNA: TGCGCCAGCAGCTTGGGGGAAAATGGCTACACCTTC. V is TRBV5-1 and J is TRBJ1-2; no clear D. The V gene lost 0 bases and the J gene lost 6 bases, with 6 bases spanning the gap. The CDR3 is 12 amino acids. Per the germline V gene, CDR1 is SGHRS and CDR2 is YFSETQ.